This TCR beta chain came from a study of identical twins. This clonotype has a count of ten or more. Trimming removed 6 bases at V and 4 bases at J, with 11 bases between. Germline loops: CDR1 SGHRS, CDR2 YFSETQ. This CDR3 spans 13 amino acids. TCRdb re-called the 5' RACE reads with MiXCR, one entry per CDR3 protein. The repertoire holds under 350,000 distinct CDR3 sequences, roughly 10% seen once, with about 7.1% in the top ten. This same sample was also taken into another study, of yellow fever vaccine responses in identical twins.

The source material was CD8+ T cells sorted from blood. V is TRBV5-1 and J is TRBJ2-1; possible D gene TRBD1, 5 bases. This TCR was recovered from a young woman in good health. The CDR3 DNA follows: TGCGCCAGCACCCAGGGTTCATACAATGAGCAGTTCTTC. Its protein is CASTQGSYNEQFF. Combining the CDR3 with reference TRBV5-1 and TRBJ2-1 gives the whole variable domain KAGVTQTPRYLIKTRGQQVTLSCSPISGHRSVSWYQQTPGQGLQFLFEYFSETQRNKGNFPGRFSGRQFSNSRSEMNVSTLELGDSALYLCASTQGSYNEQFFGPGTRLTVL.